Shown below are 5 T cell receptor beta chains from a single sample sequenced in a study of T cell responses to AZD1222 COVID-19 vaccine. The method was immunoSEQ multiplex PCR; TCRdb's version includes in-frame clones alone and lacks a portion of them. This table has about 140,000 clones, about 92% appearing once. Sample: peripheral blood, taken 28 days after the second AZD1222 dose. All receptors come from an adult who received the AZD1222 COVID-19 vaccine.

The V gene is TRBV12-5, the J gene TRBJ2-1; 7 bases are a match to TRBD2. Germline loops: CDR1 LGHNT, CDR2 FRNRAP. The CDR3 totals 17 residues. V shed 4 bases and J 0 bases; nucleotides not matched to a gene: 9. The chain's CDR3 is CASGSTWGGSSYNEQFF. CDR3 DNA sequence: TGTGCTAGTGGTTCCACTTGGGGAGGGAGCTCCTACAATGAGCAGTTCTTC.

The genes are TRBV28 and TRBJ2-1, with 7 nucleotides matching TRBD2. The CDR3 has 15 residues. Unmatched junction bases numbered 7, after V lost 6 bases and J lost 2 bases. Germline CDR1 and CDR2: MDHEN and SYDVKM. The CDR3 sequence is CASSNAGVAYNEQFF. In nucleotides, the CDR3 is TGTGCCAGCAGCAATGCGGGGGTGGCCTACAATGAGCAGTTCTTC. Supplemented by reference TRBV28 and TRBJ2-1, the full variable domain reads DVKVTQSSRYLVKRTGEKVFLECVQDMDHENMFWYRQDPGLGLRLIYFSYDVKMKEKGDIPEGYSVSREKKERFSLILESASTNQTSMYLCASSNAGVAYNEQFFGPGTRLTVL.

The gene calls are TRBV30 and TRBJ1-6; tentative D call: TRBD1 (5 bases). The CDR3 runs to 15 residues. V lost 5 bases and J 2 bases, leaving 13 bases between the germline ends. Germline lookup yields CDR1 GTSNPN and CDR2 SVGIG (reference sequence). The CDR3 sequence: CAWSRERTYNSPLHF. The CDR3 DNA sequence: TGTGCCTGGTCCAGGGAAAGAACCTATAATTCACCCCTCCACTTT.

This clone was observed a few times. The chain links TRBV9 to TRBJ1-2, with 10 nucleotides matching TRBD1. The CDR3 length is 18 residues. Trimming at V came to 3 bases and at J to 3 bases, leaving 14 bases not matched to a gene. In germline, CDR1 is SGDLS, CDR2 YYNGEE. CDR3 amino acids: CASSGSDTGTGDHYGYTF. The CDR3 nucleotides read TGTGCCAGCAGCGGAAGCGATACCGGGACAGGGGACCACTATGGCTACACCTTC.

The V and J genes are TRBV5-4 and TRBJ2-2; 7 nucleotides align to TRBD2. Germline CDR1 reads SGHNT; CDR2 reads YYREEE (reference sequence). This CDR3 region has 13 residues. With V trimmed by 4 bases and J by 7 bases, 4 bases remained unmatched. The CDR3 spells CASSLGGDGELFF. CDR3 nucleotide sequence: TGTGCCAGCAGCCTGGGAGGGGACGGGGAGCTGTTTTTT.